A selection of T cell receptor beta chains follows, all from one sample in a study of T cell repertoires in cytomegalovirus infection. Each CDR3 protein gets one entry after TCRdb re-called the reads with MiXCR. This table has 200,000 to 250,000 distinct CDR3 sequences, roughly 20% appearing once. Sequenced: CD8+ T cells from PBMCs. Source of these receptors: a human donor in good health (CMV status not recorded). Some clones in this sample may be carry-over from other donors' samples. Each CDR3 is given with its conserved first and last residue. D genes are given only for firm matches. Clone size is given for some rows only: seen once, a few or many times, or a class if the clone is expanded.

CDR3nt,CDR3aa,abundance,j_gene,v_gene,d_gene
TGTGTCAGCAGTTTAGAAACCAGTAACTATGGCTACACCTTC,CVSSLETSNYGYTF,NA,TRBJ1-2,TRBV6-6,NA
TGTGCCAGCAGATACTGGCGGGAGGTGAACACTGAAGCTTTCTTT,CASRYWREVNTEAFF,NA,TRBJ1-1,TRBV6-2/TRBV6-3,NA
TGCAGTGCTAGAGGGACTAGCGGGGGGCCACGAGGTTACAATGAGCAGTTCTTC,CSARGTSGGPRGYNEQFF,NA,TRBJ2-1,TRBV20-1,TRBD2
TGTGCCAGCAGCTTGAGTCGTGGGTTCTTAACCGATGAAAAACTGTTTTTT,CASSLSRGFLTDEKLFF,few,TRBJ1-4,TRBV5-5,NA
TGTGCCAGCAGTGACTTAGGGACCGGGGAGCTGTTTTTT,CASSDLGTGELFF,NA,TRBJ2-2,TRBV6-4,NA
TGTGCCAGCAGCTTGGGGGACGCCGGGGAGCTGTTTTTT,CASSLGDAGELFF,NA,TRBJ2-2,TRBV5-4,NA
TGTGCCATCAGTGAGGAAAACACTGAAGCTTTCTTT,CAISEENTEAFF,few,TRBJ1-1,TRBV10-3,NA
TGCAGTGTCCGGACCTCCTGGGTAGAAGATACGCAGTATTTT,CSVRTSWVEDTQYF,NA,TRBJ2-3,TRBV20-1,NA
TGTGCCAGCATGGCTACTAGCGGGGGCCCAGATACGCAGTATTTT,CASMATSGGPDTQYF,NA,TRBJ2-3,TRBV2,TRBD2
TGCAGCGTTGAACTACCAGGAGGCGGGACAGGATTTAACTATGGCTACACCTTC,CSVELPGGGTGFNYGYTF,NA,TRBJ1-2,TRBV29-1,TRBD1
TGTGCCAGCAGCTTAGCGCGGGGGGGGGCTACTGAAGCTTTCTTT,CASSLARGGATEAFF,many,TRBJ1-1,TRBV7-8,NA
TGTGCCAGCAGTTTTGCGCGCGGGGGTACCTACGAGCAGTACTTC,CASSFARGGTYEQYF,few,TRBJ2-7,TRBV7-9,TRBD2
TGTGCCAGCAGTCGGGCCAACACCAACGAGCAGTACTTC,CASSRANTNEQYF,NA,TRBJ2-7,TRBV2,NA
TGTGCCAGCAGCCTGGAACAGGGACGCACAGATACGCAGTATTTT,CASSLEQGRTDTQYF,NA,TRBJ2-3,TRBV9,NA
TGCAGTGCCCGGGACAGGGACGAGAACACCATATATTTT,CSARDRDENTIYF,once,TRBJ1-3,TRBV20-1,TRBD1
TGTGCCAGCAGGGAAGTAAGACGGACCACCCCTGGAACTTTCTTT,CASREVRRTTPGTFF,NA,TRBJ1-1,TRBV28,NA
TGCGCCAGCAGCGAACAGGGTATTGGGGAAAAACTGTTTTTT,CASSEQGIGEKLFF,few,TRBJ1-4,TRBV5-1,NA